The 2 T cell receptor beta chains in this list originate from one sample, sequenced in a study of beta chain features in type 1 diabetes. General study results and limits: Type 1 diabetes patients had TCRB CDR3s that were shorter (moderately but significantly so) in all four CD4+ subsets.

For these TCRs, the target antigens are not known. Of the isolated RNA, all was reverse transcribed, and so the sequenced material was expressed TCRB transcripts. Repertoires were generated with immunoSEQ multiplex PCR, while TCRdb's copy carries only in-frame clones and drops some. In the table there are 680,000 or so clones, about an eighth of which are singletons. The specimen was naive CD4+ T cells from blood. Receptor source: a man younger than 30 with type 1 diabetes.

This chain connects TRBV4-2 to TRBJ2-3; TRBD1 aligns across 11 bases. The CDR3 extends over 16 amino acids. The V gene's germline CDR1 is LGHNA and CDR2 YNFKEQ. V lost 3 bases to trimming and J lost 2 bases; unmatched junction nucleotides: 4. CDR3 sequence (DNA): TGTGCCAGCAGCCAGGGGGACAGGGGGGACACAGATACGCAGTATTTT. Amino acid sequence: CASSQGDRGDTDTQYF.

The chain uses TRBV25-1 and TRBJ2-1, with 11 bases fitting TRBD1. The V gene end was trimmed by 3 bases and the J gene end by 4 bases; junction bases not matched to a gene: 8. The germline CDR1 and CDR2 sequences are MGHDK and SYGVNS. The CDR3 length is 17 residues. CDR3 sequence (DNA): TGTGCCAGCAGTGACTGGACCGGGACAGGGGGATACAATGAGCAGTTCTTC. Translation: CASSDWTGTGGYNEQFF. Together with reference TRBV25-1 and TRBJ2-1, the CDR3 gives the full variable domain: EADIYQTPRYLVIGTGKKITLECSQTMGHDKMYWYQQDPGMELHLIHYSYGVNSTEKGDLSSESTVSRIRTEHFPLTLESARPSHTSQYLCASSDWTGTGGYNEQFFGPGTRLTVL.